A single sample is the source of the 17 T cell receptor beta chains below, sequenced in a study of PD-1 blockade in classical Hodgkin lymphoma. With no exception, relapse followed autologous stem cell transplantation in all patients, and brentuximab vedotin exposure varied. Method: immunoSEQ multiplex PCR; TCRdb's copy keeps in-frame clones and lacks some. The table shows about 30,000 clones, with about 71% occurring only once. Sequences were derived from peripheral blood mononuclear cells (PBMCs), sampled before the second cycle of nivolumab. Receptors originate from a human donor with classical Hodgkin lymphoma.

V is TRBV5-6 and J is TRBJ2-7, with a weak D call TRBD1 (6 bases). This CDR3 has 15 amino acids. Germline CDR1 and CDR2: SGHDT and YYEEEE. The V end lost 1 base, the J end lost 3 bases, and 14 bases lay between the germline ends. In DNA, the CDR3 is TGTGCCAGCAGCTTGTCGGGAACAGGGAACTACGAGCAGTACTTC. Its translation is CASSLSGTGNYEQYF.

The rearrangement joins TRBV4-1 to TRBJ2-1, with D unresolved. V lost 1 base and J lost 3, with 13 bases in between. The CDR3 is 16 amino acids. Germline CDR1 MGHRA, CDR2 YSYEKL. The CDR3 reads CASSQVDLFIYNEQFF. Here the CDR3 DNA reads TGCGCCAGCAGCCAAGTGGACCTTTTTATCTACAATGAGCAGTTCTTC.

This clone turned up a few times. The chain links TRBV7-2 to TRBJ1-2; D gene ambiguous. Trimming cost V 1 base and J 3 bases, with 6 bases left between them. The CDR3 spans 13 residues. Germline CDR1 is SGHTA and CDR2 is FQGNSA. The CDR3 DNA is TGTGCCAGCAGCTTAGGAGGGTACTATGGCTACACCTTC. Translated: CASSLGGYYGYTF.

In this sample, this clone turned up a few times. This chain connects TRBV21-1 to TRBJ2-1; the tabulated D call, TRBD2, remains unverified against the DNA. TRBV21-1 is recorded as a pseudogene. This CDR3 has 14 residues. CDR3 protein: CASSKPSRGGEQFF. The CDR3 DNA follows: TGTGCCAGCAGCAAACCCTCCCGGGGAGGTGAGCAGTTCTTC.

The chain carries TRBV14 and TRBJ2-5; 9 nucleotides agree with TRBD1. CDR1 and CDR2 from the germline V gene are SGHDN and FVKESK. The CDR3 covers 15 residues. The trim removed 0 bases at V and 3 bases at J, leaving 2 bases unmatched. DNA of the CDR3: TGTGCCAGCAGCCAAGAGAGGGACAGGGAAGAGACCCAGTACTTC. Translating gives CASSQERDREETQYF.

This chain links TRBV2 with TRBJ2-1, with 7 bases fitting TRBD1. The CDR3 is 13 amino acids. With 6 bases clipped from V and 7 bases from J, the junction kept 6 bases outside the gene matches. Germline CDR1 reads SNHLY; CDR2 reads FYNNEI. The CDR3 DNA follows: TGTGCCAGCAGAGGGGACAGTCCGAATGAGCAGTTCTTC. Its translation is CASRGDSPNEQFF. The whole variable domain, filled in from reference TRBV2 and TRBJ2-1, reads EPEVTQTPSHQVTQMGQEVILRCVPISNHLYFYWYRQILGQKVEFLVSFYNNEISEKSEIFDDQFSVERPDGSNFTLKIRSTKLEDSAMYFCASRGDSPNEQFFGPGTRLTVL.

The chain uses TRBV2 and TRBJ2-5, with TRBD2 matching 7 bases. The tail of the sequence fits TRBJ2-7 better, so the J call may be wrong. The CDR3 has 13 amino acids. Germline V gene lookup returns CDR1 SNHLY and CDR2 FYNNEI. The CDR3 protein is CASKLGEGYEQYF. In DNA, the CDR3 is TGTGCCAGCAAACTGGGGGAGGGCTACGAGCAGTACTTC.

J is TRBJ1-2 and V is TRBV10-3, with D perhaps TRBD1 (5 bases). Germline V lookup: CDR1 ENHRY, CDR2 SYGVKD. The CDR3 is 13 amino acids. V was trimmed by 7 bases and J by 5 bases, leaving 14 bases between them. The CDR3 protein is CAITRQGTYGYTF. DNA for the CDR3: TGTGCCATCACAAGGCAGGGCACATATGGCTACACCTTC.

The chain employs TRBV19 and TRBJ1-1; D might be TRBD1 (5 bases). This CDR3 comprises 13 residues. Germline V gene sequence: CDR1 LNHDA, CDR2 SQIVND (reference sequence). Trimming stripped 3 bases from V and 4 bases from J, with 9 bases between. The CDR3 loop is CASSMLGPTEAFF. The CDR3 DNA is TGTGCCAGTAGTATGCTGGGGCCCACTGAAGCTTTCTTT.

This chain connects TRBV29-1 to TRBJ1-1; a weak D match, TRBD1 (6 bases). The V gene's germline CDR1 is SQVTM and CDR2 ANQGSEA. V was clipped by 5 bases and J by 7 bases, with 11 bases between them. This CDR3 is built from 11 residues. The CDR3 DNA reads TGCAGCGTTTCCGGGGGCCGTGAAGCTTTCTTT. Protein: CSVSGGREAFF.

About this clone itself: An end of the junction does not agree with germline; a read error may underlie this. V is TRBV19 and J is TRBJ1-6, with 8 bases identical to TRBD1. This CDR3 is built from 18 residues. CDR1 is LNHDA and CDR2 is SQIVND in the germline V gene (reference sequence). The CDR3 is CASSLEDRARSYNSPLHF. In nucleotides, the CDR3 is TGTGCCAGTAGTCTAGAGGACAGGGCGAGATCCTATAATTCACCCCTCCACTTT.

DNA of the CDR3: TGTGCCACCAGCAGAGTCCAGGGGGACGGGAATGGCTACACCTTC. Its protein is CATSRVQGDGNGYTF. The chain combines TRBV15 with TRBJ1-2, with 7 bases fitting TRBD1. This CDR3 has 15 residues. With V trimmed by 1 base and J by 6 bases, 8 bases remained unmatched. CDR1 and CDR2 from the germline V gene are LNHNV and YYDKDF (reference sequence).

V usage is TRBV27 and J usage is TRBJ1-5; D is unresolved. This CDR3 is built from 13 residues. Trimming shortened V by 6 bases and J by 3 bases, and 9 bases separated the two germline ends. The germline CDR1 and CDR2 sequences are MNHEY and SMNVEV (reference sequence). CDR3 amino acids: CASSSYINQPQHF. DNA of the CDR3: TGTGCCAGCAGCTCCTATATCAATCAGCCCCAGCATTTT.

The CDR3 region has the DNA TGTGCCAGCAGCCAGGTCCTCCGGGACAGGGGGCGAGAGACAGATACGCAGTATTTT. It encodes CASSQVLRDRGRETDTQYF. The V and J genes are TRBV4-2 and TRBJ2-3; TRBD1 matches at 12 bases. J gave up 3 bases and V 3 bases, and 13 bases lay outside the gene matches. Germline V gene data show CDR1 as LGHNA and CDR2 as YNFKEQ. The CDR3 is 19 residues long.

The genes are TRBV7-8 and TRBJ2-3; D gene ambiguous. The CDR3 is 14 amino acids. Germline CDR1 reads SGHVS; CDR2 reads FQNEAQ. V was cut by 0 bases and J by 2 bases, with 6 bases left in between. The CDR3 sequence: CASSLALPTDTQYF. CDR3 nucleotide sequence: TGTGCCAGCAGCTTAGCGCTACCCACAGATACGCAGTATTTT.

The chain recombines TRBV28 with TRBJ2-7; TRBD1 matches 7 bases. This CDR3 has 17 amino acids. The V gene end was trimmed by 7 bases and the J gene end by 3 bases; junction bases not matched to a gene: 18. The germline V gene has CDR1 MDHEN and CDR2 SYDVKM. CDR3 amino acids: CASNDRAGLPNYYEQYF. Here the CDR3 DNA reads TGTGCCAGCAACGACAGGGCGGGTCTGCCGAATTACTACGAGCAGTACTTC.

The chain joins TRBV4-2 to TRBJ1-5; D is unclear. The CDR3 sequence is 13 residues long. From germline, CDR1 is LGHNA and CDR2 YNFKEQ. Trimming removed 0 bases from V and 4 bases from J, with 4 bases in between. The CDR3 DNA reads as TGTGCCAGCAGCCAAGATTCAAATCAGCCCCAGCATTTT. It encodes CASSQDSNQPQHF.